This TCR beta chain was documented in a study of blood T cell repertoires in COVID-19. Study summary: Samples of COVID-19 (acute and convalescent) were obtained from the United States, Italy and Spain.

Sequenced by immunoSEQ multiplex PCR; TCRdb stores in-frame clones only, minus some. The sample shows around 20,000 clones, more than 75% of them seen only once. Germline values: CDR1 SGHAT, CDR2 FQNNGV. The CDR3 extends over 13 amino acids. Deletions cut 3 bases from V and 3 bases from J, with 6 bases between. The sample taken for sequencing was peripheral blood. This chain uses TRBV11-2 with TRBJ1-5; a weak D match, TRBD1 (5 bases). This receptor was obtained from a human donor in a cohort sampled during active COVID-19. In nucleotides, the CDR3 is TGTGCCAGCAGCTTCAGGGACAATCAGCCCCAGCATTTT. Its translation is CASSFRDNQPQHF.